This TCR beta chain is drawn from a study of blood T cell repertoires in COVID-19. Study-wide background: The United States, Italy and Spain were the sources of the acute and convalescent COVID-19 samples. T cells, B-cell-depleted T cells, or PBMCs provided the cDNA or gDNA that served as material.

Everyone who took part was roughly 18 to 89 years old, and they came from 24 US areas. Participants' own reports of clinical history determined their cohort assignment. CDR3 length: 14 amino acids. CDR1 and CDR2 (germline): MNHEY, SVGAGI. V was clipped by 2 bases and J by 4 bases, with 11 bases between them. Repertoires were generated with immunoSEQ multiplex PCR, while TCRdb's copy carries only in-frame clones and drops some. The data hold about 270,000 clones, with 80% to 95% observed a single time. The chain employs TRBV6-5 and TRBJ2-5; D might be TRBD1 (6 bases). This sequence originates from a man aged 35-49 years who had been exposed to COVID-19. Sequenced: PBMCs or T cells enriched from blood (not recorded which). The CDR3 loop reads CASSYDWGRETQYF. The CDR3 DNA is TGTGCCAGCAGTTACGATTGGGGGCGAGAGACCCAGTACTTC.